Listed below are T cell receptor beta chains from one sample, sequenced in a study of long-term antiretroviral therapy in people with HIV. Assay used: immunoSEQ multiplex PCR; TCRdb lists only in-frame clones, some missing. The sample includes 27,000 or so clones, 70% to 90% of them seen just once. The sequences come from unsorted PBMCs, collected 1.2 years after starting antiretroviral therapy. The receptors derive from a man between 50 and 59 years old with HIV. The CDR3 runs from the conserved cysteine through the conserved F or W. D genes are given only for firm matches. Some rows have no size entry. The others give once, few or many, or a class for an expanded clone.

j_call: TRBJ2-3; d_call: -; clone_size: few; v_call: TRBV27; cdr3_nt: TGTGCCAGCAGTTTATCGAGAGCCGGGGTCCCAGATACGCAGTATTTT; cdr3_aa: CASSLSRAGVPDTQYF
j_call: TRBJ2-1; d_call: -; clone_size: -; v_call: TRBV5-1; cdr3_nt: TGCGCCAGCAGCTTGGAGCAGGGAACTTACAATGAGCAGTTCTTC; cdr3_aa: CASSLEQGTYNEQFF
j_call: TRBJ1-1; d_call: -; clone_size: -; v_call: TRBV28; cdr3_nt: TGTGCCAGCAGTTCGCACCCAGTCTCTTCAGTATTT; cdr3_aa: CASSSHPVSSVF
j_call: TRBJ1-2; d_call: -; clone_size: -; v_call: TRBV10-2; cdr3_nt: TGCGCCAGCAGTGAATTGGGGACCCAAGCAATGGACACCTTC; cdr3_aa: CASSELGTQAMDTF
j_call: TRBJ1-5; d_call: -; clone_size: -; v_call: TRBV7-6; cdr3_nt: TGTGCCAGCAGCTTAAGCGGAACTAACAATCAGCCCCAGCATTTT; cdr3_aa: CASSLSGTNNQPQHF
j_call: TRBJ2-3; d_call: TRBD2; clone_size: -; v_call: TRBV9; cdr3_nt: TGTGCCAGCAGCGTAGTGGCGGGGGGCCACACAGATACGCAGTATTTT; cdr3_aa: CASSVVAGGHTDTQYF
j_call: TRBJ2-7; d_call: -; clone_size: -; v_call: TRBV6-1; cdr3_nt: TGTGCCAGCAGTCACGAGCAGTACTTC; cdr3_aa: CASSHEQYF
j_call: TRBJ2-7; d_call: -; clone_size: -; v_call: TRBV6-5; cdr3_nt: TGTGCCAGCAGTTACGGGGCAGGGAACACCTACGAGCAGTACTTC; cdr3_aa: CASSYGAGNTYEQYF
j_call: TRBJ1-6; d_call: -; clone_size: -; v_call: TRBV2; cdr3_nt: TGTGCCGACCGGGACGGGAATTCACCCCTCCACTTT; cdr3_aa: CADRDGNSPLHF
j_call: TRBJ2-1; d_call: -; clone_size: -; v_call: TRBV28; cdr3_nt: TGTGCCAGCAGTTTGGAAGGGGGGGAGGTCTCCTACAATGAGCAGTTCTTC; cdr3_aa: CASSLEGGEVSYNEQFF
j_call: TRBJ2-5; d_call: -; clone_size: once; v_call: TRBV19; cdr3_nt: TGTGCCAGTGGGAGAAAACTCCAAGAGACCCAGTACTTC; cdr3_aa: CASGRKLQETQYF
j_call: TRBJ2-2; d_call: -; clone_size: -; v_call: TRBV11-2; cdr3_nt: TGTGCCAGCAGCTTAAGGCTAGTCGGGAACACCGGGGAGCTGTTTTTT; cdr3_aa: CASSLRLVGNTGELFF
j_call: TRBJ1-2; d_call: -; clone_size: once; v_call: TRBV28; cdr3_nt: TGTGCCAGCAGCCAAGTCTATGGCTACACCTTC; cdr3_aa: CASSQVYGYTF
j_call: TRBJ2-2; d_call: TRBD1; clone_size: -; v_call: TRBV25-1; cdr3_nt: TGTGCCAGCAGTGGTCAGGACAGGGGATTCACCGGGGAGCTGTTTTTT; cdr3_aa: CASSGQDRGFTGELFF
j_call: TRBJ1-4; d_call: -; clone_size: -; v_call: TRBV2; cdr3_nt: TGTGCCAGCAGTGAAGGGCAGGGGAGGGGAAAACTGTTTTTT; cdr3_aa: CASSEGQGRGKLFF
j_call: TRBJ2-5; d_call: -; clone_size: once; v_call: TRBV7-3; cdr3_nt: TGTGCCAGCAGCTTAACGCCCTCGGCGGTCCAAGAGACCCAGTACTTC; cdr3_aa: CASSLTPSAVQETQYF
j_call: TRBJ1-2; d_call: -; clone_size: -; v_call: TRBV29-1; cdr3_nt: TGCAGCGTTGAGGGGGAACCTTTCTTCTCCTATGGCTACACCTTC; cdr3_aa: CSVEGEPFFSYGYTF
j_call: TRBJ2-7; d_call: -; clone_size: -; v_call: TRBV11-1; cdr3_nt: TGTGCCAGCAGCGAGAGAGGGATTCCCTACGAGCAGTACTTC; cdr3_aa: CASSERGIPYEQYF
j_call: TRBJ2-4; d_call: TRBD2; clone_size: few; v_call: TRBV4-3; cdr3_nt: TGCGCCAGCAGCCAAGGCCCGGGGGGAATCAAAAACATTCAGTACTTC; cdr3_aa: CASSQGPGGIKNIQYF
j_call: TRBJ2-3; d_call: TRBD2; clone_size: -; v_call: TRBV29-1; cdr3_nt: TGCAGCGTTGAAGGGACTAGCCTCGATACGCAGTATTTT; cdr3_aa: CSVEGTSLDTQYF
j_call: TRBJ2-3; d_call: TRBD2; clone_size: -; v_call: TRBV19; cdr3_nt: TGTGCCAGTAGTGTACGGGGGGGCGGGGCAGATACGCAGTATTTT; cdr3_aa: CASSVRGGGADTQYF
j_call: TRBJ2-3; d_call: TRBD1; clone_size: -; v_call: TRBV27; cdr3_nt: TGTGCCAGCAGAATTTTAAGACAGGGAGGCACAGATACGCAGTATTTT; cdr3_aa: CASRILRQGGTDTQYF
j_call: TRBJ1-1; d_call: -; clone_size: -; v_call: TRBV28; cdr3_nt: TGTGCCAGCAGTTTGGCCGGTTCGTCTGAAGCTTTCTTT; cdr3_aa: CASSLAGSSEAFF
j_call: TRBJ2-1; d_call: -; clone_size: -; v_call: TRBV6-5; cdr3_nt: TGTGCCAGCAGGCCTCCTAAAGTGAACAATGAGCAGTTCTTC; cdr3_aa: CASRPPKVNNEQFF
j_call: TRBJ2-1; d_call: TRBD2; clone_size: -; v_call: TRBV27; cdr3_nt: TGTGCCAGCAGCCGAGGGGGACTAGATGAGAATGAGCAGTTCTTC; cdr3_aa: CASSRGGLDENEQFF
j_call: TRBJ1-4; d_call: -; clone_size: medium-sized; v_call: TRBV5-1; cdr3_nt: TGCGCCAGCAGCCCCAGGTGGAATGAAAAACTGTTTTTT; cdr3_aa: CASSPRWNEKLFF